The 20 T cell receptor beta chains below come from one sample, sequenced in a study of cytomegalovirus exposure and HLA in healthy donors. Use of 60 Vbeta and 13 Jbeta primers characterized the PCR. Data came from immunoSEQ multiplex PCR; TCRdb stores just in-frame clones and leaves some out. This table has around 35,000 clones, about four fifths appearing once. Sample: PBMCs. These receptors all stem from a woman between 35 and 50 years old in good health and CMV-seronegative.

In DNA, the CDR3 is TGTGCCAGCAGAGACACTGGCCCGACAGGGCACCGACGCTACACCTTC. Its protein is CASRDTGPTGHRRYTF. The rearrangement uses TRBV7-2 and TRBJ1-2; the match to TRBD1 covers 7 bases. Germline values: CDR1 SGHTA, CDR2 FQGNSA. The CDR3 runs to 16 residues. V shed 6 bases and J 9 bases; nucleotides not matched to a gene: 19.

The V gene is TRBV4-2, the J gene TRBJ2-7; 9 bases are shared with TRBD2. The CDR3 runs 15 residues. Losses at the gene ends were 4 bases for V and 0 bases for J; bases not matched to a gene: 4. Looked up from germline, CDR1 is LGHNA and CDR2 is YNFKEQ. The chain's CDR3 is CASSLNSGSSYEQYF. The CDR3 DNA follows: TGTGCCAGCAGCCTTAATAGCGGGAGCTCCTACGAGCAGTACTTC.

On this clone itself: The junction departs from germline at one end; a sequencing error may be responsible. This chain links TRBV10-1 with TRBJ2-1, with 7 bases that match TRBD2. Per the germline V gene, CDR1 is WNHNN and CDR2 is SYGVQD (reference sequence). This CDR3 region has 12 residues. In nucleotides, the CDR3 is TGCGCCAGCACCGAAGGGGCCGGGGGAGGGGTCTTC. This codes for CASTEGAGGGVF.

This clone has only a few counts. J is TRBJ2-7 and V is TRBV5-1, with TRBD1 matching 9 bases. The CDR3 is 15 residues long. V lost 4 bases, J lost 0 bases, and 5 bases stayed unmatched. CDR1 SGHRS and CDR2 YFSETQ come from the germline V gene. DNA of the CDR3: TGCGCCAGCAGCCACCGGGACAGGGCCTCCTACGAGCAGTACTTC. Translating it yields CASSHRDRASYEQYF.

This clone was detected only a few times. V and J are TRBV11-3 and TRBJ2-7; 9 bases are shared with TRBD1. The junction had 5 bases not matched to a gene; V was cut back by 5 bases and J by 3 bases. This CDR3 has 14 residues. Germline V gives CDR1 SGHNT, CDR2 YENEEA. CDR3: CASSPGTGNYEQYF. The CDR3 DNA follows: TGTGCCAGCAGCCCCGGGACAGGGAACTACGAGCAGTACTTC.

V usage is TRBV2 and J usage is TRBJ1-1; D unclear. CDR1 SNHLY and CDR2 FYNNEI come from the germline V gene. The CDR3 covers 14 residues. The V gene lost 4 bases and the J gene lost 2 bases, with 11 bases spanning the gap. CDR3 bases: TGTGCCAGCAGTGCCCTTCCTTTTAACACTGAAGCTTTCTTT. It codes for CASSALPFNTEAFF.

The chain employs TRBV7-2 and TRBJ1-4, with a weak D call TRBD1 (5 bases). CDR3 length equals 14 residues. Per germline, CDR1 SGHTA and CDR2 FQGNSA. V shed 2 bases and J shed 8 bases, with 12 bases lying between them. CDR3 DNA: TGTGCCAGCAGCTTATGGGGGGTAGGGGAAAAACTGTTTTTT. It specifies CASSLWGVGEKLFF. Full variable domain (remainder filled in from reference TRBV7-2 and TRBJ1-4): GAGVSQSPSNKVTEKGKDVELRCDPISGHTALYWYRQSLGQGLEFLIYFQGNSAPDKSGLPSDRFSAERTGGSVSTLTIQRTQQEDSAVYLCASSLWGVGEKLFFGSGTQLSVL.

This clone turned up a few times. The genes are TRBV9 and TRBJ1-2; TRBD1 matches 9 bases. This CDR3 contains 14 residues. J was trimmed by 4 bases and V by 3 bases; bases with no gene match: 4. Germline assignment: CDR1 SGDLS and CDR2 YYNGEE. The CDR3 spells CASSAGTGPYGYTF. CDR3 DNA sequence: TGTGCCAGCAGCGCCGGGACAGGGCCCTATGGCTACACCTTC.

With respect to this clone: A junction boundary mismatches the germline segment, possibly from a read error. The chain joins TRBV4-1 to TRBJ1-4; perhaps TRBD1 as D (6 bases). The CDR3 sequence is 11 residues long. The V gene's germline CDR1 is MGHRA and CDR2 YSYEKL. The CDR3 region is CASSPTGLHLF. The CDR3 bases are TGCGCCAGCAGCCCAACAGGGCTCCACCTTTTT.

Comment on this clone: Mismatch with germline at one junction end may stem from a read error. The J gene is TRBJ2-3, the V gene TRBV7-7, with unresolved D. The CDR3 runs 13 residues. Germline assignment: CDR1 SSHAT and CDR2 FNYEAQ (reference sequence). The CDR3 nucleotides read TGTGCTAGCAGCTTAACGGGCACAGATACGCAGTATTTT. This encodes CASSLTGTDTQYF. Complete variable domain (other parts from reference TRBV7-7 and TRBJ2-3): GAGVSQSPRYKVTKRGQDVTLRCDPISSHATLYWYQQALGQGPEFLTYFNYEAQPDKSGLPSDRFSAERPEGSISTLTIQRTEQRDSAMYRCASSLTGTDTQYFGPGTRLTVL.

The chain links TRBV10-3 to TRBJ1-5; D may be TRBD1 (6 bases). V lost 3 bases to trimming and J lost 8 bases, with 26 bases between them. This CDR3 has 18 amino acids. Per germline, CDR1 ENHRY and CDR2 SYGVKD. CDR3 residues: CAISEGGTGFVNPKPQHF. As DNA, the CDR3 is TGTGCCATCAGTGAAGGGGGAACAGGGTTCGTTAATCCAAAGCCCCAGCATTTT.

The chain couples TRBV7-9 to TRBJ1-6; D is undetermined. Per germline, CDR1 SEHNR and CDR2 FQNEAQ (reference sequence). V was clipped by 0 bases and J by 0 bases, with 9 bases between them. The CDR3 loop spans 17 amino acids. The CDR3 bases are TGTGCCAGCAGCTTAGCGGTGGGGAGCTCCTATAATTCACCCCTCCACTTT. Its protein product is CASSLAVGSSYNSPLHF.

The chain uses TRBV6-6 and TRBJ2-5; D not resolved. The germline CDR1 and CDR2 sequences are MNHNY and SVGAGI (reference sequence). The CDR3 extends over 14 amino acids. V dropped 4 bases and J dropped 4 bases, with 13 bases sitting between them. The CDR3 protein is CASSFTPEAETQYF. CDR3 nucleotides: TGTGCCAGCAGTTTCACACCCGAGGCAGAGACCCAGTACTTC.

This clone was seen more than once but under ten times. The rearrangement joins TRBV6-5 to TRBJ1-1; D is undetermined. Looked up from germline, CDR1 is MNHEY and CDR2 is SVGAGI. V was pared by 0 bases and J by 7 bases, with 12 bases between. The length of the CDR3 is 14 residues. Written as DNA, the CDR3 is TGTGCCAGCAGTTACTCGAAAGCAGGTGTTGAAGCTTTCTTT. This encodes CASSYSKAGVEAFF.

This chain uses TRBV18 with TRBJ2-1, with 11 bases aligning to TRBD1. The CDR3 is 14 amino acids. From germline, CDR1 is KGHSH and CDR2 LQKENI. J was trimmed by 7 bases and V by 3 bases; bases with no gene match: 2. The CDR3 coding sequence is TGTGCCAGCTCACCCGGGACAGGGGGAAATGAGCAGTTCTTC. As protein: CASSPGTGGNEQFF. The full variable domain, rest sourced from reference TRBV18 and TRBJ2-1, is NAGVMQNPRHLVRRRGQEARLRCSPMKGHSHVYWYRQLPEEGLKFMVYLQKENIIDESGMPKERFSAEFPKEGPSILRIQQVVRGDSAAYFCASSPGTGGNEQFFGPGTRLTVL.

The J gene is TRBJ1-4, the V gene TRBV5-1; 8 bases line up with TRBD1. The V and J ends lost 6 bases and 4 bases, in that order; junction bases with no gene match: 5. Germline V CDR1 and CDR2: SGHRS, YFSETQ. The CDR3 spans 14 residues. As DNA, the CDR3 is TGCGCCAGCAACCCGACAGGGGTTAATGAAAAACTGTTTTTT. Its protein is CASNPTGVNEKLFF. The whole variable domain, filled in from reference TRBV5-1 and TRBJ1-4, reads KAGVTQTPRYLIKTRGQQVTLSCSPISGHRSVSWYQQTPGQGLQFLFEYFSETQRNKGNFPGRFSGRQFSNSRSEMNVSTLELGDSALYLCASNPTGVNEKLFFGSGTQLSVL.

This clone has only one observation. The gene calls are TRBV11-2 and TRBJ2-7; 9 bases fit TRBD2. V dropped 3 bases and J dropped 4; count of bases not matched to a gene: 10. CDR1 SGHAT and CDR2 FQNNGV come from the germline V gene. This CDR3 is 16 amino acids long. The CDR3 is CASSFLVGSGGYEQYF. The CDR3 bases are TGTGCCAGCAGCTTCCTGGTGGGTAGCGGGGGATACGAGCAGTACTTC.

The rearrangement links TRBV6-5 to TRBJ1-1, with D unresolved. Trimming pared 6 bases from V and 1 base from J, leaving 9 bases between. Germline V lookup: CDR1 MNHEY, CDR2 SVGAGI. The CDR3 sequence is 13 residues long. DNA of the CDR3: TGTGCCAGCAGACCCACAAGGAACACTGAAGCTTTCTTT. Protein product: CASRPTRNTEAFF.

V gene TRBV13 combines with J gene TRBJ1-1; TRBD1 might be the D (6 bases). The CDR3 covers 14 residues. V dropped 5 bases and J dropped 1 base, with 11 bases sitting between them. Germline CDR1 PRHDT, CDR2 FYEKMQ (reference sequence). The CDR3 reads CASSRWTENTEAFF. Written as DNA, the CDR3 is TGTGCCAGCAGCCGCTGGACAGAGAACACTGAAGCTTTCTTT.

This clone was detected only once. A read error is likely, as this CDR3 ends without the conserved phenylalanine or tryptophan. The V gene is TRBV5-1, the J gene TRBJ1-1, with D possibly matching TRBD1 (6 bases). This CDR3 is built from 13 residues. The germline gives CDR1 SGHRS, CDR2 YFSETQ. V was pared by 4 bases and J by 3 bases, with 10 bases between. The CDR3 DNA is TGCGCCAGCAGCCGGACAGCGGACACTGAAGCTTTCGTT. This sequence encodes CASSRTADTEAFV.